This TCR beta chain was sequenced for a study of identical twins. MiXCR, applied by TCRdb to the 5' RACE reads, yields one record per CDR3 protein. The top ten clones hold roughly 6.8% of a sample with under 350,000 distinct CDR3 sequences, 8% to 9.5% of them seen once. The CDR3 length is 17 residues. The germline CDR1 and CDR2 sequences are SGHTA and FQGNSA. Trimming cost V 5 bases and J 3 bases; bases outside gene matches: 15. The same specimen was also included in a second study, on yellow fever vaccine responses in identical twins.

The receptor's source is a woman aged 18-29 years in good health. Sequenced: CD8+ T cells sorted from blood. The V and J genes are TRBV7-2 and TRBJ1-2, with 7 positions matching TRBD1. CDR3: CASSPDRDSYFYYGYTF. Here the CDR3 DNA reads TGTGCCAGCAGCCCCGACAGGGATTCCTACTTCTACTATGGCTACACCTTC.